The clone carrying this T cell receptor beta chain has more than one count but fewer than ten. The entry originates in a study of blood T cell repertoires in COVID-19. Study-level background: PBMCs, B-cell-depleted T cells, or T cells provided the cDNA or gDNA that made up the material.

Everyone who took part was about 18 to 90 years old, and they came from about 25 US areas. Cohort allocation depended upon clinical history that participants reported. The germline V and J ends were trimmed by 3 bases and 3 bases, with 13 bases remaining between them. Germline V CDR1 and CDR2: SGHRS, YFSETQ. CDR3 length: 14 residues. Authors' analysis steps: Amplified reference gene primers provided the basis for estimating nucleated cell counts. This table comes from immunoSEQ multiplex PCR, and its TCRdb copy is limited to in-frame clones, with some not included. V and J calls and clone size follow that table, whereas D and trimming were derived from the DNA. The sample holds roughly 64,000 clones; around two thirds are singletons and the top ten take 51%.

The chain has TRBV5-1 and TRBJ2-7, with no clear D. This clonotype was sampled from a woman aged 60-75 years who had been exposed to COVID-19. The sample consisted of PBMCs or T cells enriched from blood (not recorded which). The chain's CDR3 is CASSSRRVYYEQYF. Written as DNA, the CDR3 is TGCGCCAGCAGCTCCAGACGGGTATACTACGAGCAGTACTTC. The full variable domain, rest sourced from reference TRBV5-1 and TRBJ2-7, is KAGVTQTPRYLIKTRGQQVTLSCSPISGHRSVSWYQQTPGQGLQFLFEYFSETQRNKGNFPGRFSGRQFSNSRSEMNVSTLELGDSALYLCASSSRRVYYEQYFGPGTRLTVT.